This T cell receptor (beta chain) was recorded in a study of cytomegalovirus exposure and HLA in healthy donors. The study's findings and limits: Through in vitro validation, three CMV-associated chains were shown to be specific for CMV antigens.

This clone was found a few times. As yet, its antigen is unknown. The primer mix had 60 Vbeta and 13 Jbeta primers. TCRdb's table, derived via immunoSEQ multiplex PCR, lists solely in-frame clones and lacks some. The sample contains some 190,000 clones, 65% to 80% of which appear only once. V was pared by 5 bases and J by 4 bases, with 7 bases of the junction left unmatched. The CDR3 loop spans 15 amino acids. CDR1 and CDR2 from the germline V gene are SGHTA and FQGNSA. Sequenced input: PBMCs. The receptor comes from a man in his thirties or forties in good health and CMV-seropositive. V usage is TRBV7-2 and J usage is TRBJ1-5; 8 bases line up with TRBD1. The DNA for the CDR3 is TGTGCCAGCAGCCTAAGGACAGGGAGTAATCAGCCCCAGCATTTT. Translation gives CASSLRTGSNQPQHF. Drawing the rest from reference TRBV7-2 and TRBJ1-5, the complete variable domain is GAGVSQSPSNKVTEKGKDVELRCDPISGHTALYWYRQSLGQGLEFLIYFQGNSAPDKSGLPSDRFSAERTGGSVSTLTIQRTQQEDSAVYLCASSLRTGSNQPQHFGDGTRLSIL.